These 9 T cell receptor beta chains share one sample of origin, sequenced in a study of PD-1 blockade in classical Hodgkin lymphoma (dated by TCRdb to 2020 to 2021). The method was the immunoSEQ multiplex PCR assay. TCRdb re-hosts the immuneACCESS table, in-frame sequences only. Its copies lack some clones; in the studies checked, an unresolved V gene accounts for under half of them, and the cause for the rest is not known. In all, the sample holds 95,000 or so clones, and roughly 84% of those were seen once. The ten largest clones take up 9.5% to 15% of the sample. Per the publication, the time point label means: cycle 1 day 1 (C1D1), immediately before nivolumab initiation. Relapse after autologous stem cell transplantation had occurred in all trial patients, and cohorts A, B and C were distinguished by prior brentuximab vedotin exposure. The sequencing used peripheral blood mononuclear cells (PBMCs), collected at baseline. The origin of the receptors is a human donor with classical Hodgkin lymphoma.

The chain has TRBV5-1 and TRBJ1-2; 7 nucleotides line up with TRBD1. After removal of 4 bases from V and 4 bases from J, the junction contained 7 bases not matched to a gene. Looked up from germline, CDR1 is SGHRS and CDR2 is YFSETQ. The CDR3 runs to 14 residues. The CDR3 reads CASSSQGGFYGYTF. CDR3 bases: TGCGCCAGCAGCAGTCAGGGGGGATTCTATGGCTACACCTTC.

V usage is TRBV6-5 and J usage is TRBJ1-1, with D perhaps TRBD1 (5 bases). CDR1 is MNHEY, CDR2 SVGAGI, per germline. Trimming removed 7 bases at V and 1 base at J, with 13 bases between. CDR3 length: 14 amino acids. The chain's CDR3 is CASTAPGRNTEAFF. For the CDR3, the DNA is TGTGCCAGCACCGCTCCGGGACGGAACACTGAAGCTTTCTTT.

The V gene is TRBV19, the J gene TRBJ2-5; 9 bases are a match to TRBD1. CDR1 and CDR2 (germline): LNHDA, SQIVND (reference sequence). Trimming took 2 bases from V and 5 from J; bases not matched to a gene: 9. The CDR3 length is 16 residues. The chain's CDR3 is CASSIWAGQGTETQYF. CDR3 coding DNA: TGTGCCAGTAGTATATGGGCGGGACAGGGTACGGAGACCCAGTACTTC.

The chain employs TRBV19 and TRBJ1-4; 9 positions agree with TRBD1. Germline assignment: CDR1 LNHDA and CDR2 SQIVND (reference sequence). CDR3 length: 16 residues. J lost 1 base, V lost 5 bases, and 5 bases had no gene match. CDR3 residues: CASSFPGQGTNEKLFF. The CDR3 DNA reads TGTGCCAGTAGTTTTCCGGGACAGGGAACTAATGAAAAACTGTTTTTT. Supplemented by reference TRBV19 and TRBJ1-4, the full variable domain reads DGGITQSPKYLFRKEGQNVTLSCEQNLNHDAMYWYRQDPGQGLRLIYYSQIVNDFQKGDIAEGYSVSREKKESFPLTVTSAQKNPTAFYLCASSFPGQGTNEKLFFGSGTQLSVL.

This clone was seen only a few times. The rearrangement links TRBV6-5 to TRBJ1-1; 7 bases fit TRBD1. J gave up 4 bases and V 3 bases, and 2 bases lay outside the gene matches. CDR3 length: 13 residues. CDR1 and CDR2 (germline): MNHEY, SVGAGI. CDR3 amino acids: CASSYGQATEAFF. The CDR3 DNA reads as TGTGCCAGCAGTTATGGACAGGCCACTGAAGCTTTCTTT.

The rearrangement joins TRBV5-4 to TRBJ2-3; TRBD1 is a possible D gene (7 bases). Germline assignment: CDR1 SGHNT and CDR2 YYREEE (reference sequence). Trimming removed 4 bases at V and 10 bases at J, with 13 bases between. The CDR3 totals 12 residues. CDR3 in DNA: TGTGCCAGCAGCCTGGGACAGCGGGCGCAGTATTTT. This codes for CASSLGQRAQYF.

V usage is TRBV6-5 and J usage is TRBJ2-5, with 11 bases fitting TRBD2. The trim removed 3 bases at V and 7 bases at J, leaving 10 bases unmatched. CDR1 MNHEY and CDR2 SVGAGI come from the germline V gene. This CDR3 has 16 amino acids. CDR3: CASSYSLTSGISTQYF. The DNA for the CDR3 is TGTGCCAGCAGTTATTCCTTGACTAGCGGGATTTCGACCCAGTACTTC.

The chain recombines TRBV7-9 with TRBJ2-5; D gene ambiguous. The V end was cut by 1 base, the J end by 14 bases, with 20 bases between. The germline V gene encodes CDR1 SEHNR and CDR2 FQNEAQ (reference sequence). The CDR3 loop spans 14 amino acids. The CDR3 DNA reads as TGTGCCAGCAGCTTAGGTAGTACGGCGACCCCGGCATACTTC. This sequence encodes CASSLGSTATPAYF.

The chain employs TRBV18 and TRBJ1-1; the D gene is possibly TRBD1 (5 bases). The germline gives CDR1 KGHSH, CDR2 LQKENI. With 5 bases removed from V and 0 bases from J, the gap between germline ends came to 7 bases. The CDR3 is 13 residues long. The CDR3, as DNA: TGTGCCAGCTCAGGGACGTTGAACACTGAAGCTTTCTTT. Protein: CASSGTLNTEAFF. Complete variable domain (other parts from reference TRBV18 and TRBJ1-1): NAGVMQNPRHLVRRRGQEARLRCSPMKGHSHVYWYRQLPEEGLKFMVYLQKENIIDESGMPKERFSAEFPKEGPSILRIQQVVRGDSAAYFCASSGTLNTEAFFGQGTRLTVV.